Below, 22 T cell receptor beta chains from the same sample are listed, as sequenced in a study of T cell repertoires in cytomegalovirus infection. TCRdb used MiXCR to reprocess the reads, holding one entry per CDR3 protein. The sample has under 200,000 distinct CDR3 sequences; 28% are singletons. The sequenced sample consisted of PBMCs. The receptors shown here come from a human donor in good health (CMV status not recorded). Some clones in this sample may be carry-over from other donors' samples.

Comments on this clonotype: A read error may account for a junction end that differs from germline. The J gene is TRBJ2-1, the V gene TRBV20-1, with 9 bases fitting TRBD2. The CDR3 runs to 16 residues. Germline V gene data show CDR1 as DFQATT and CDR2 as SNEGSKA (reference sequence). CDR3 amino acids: CSARDLSGGLRNEQLF. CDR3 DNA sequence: TGCAGTGCTAGAGATCTTAGCGGGGGTTTACGCAATGAGCAGCTCTTC.

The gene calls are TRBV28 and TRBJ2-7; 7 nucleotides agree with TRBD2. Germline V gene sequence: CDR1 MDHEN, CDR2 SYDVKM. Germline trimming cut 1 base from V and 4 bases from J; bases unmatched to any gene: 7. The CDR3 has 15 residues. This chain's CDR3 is CASSLFSGGLYEQYF. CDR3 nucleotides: TGTGCCAGCAGTTTATTTTCGGGGGGACTATACGAGCAGTACTTC.

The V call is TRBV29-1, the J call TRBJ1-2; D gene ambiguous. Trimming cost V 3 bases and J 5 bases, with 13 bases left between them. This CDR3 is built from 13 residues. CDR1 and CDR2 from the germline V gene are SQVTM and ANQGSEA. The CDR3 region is CSVDPGEEYGYTF. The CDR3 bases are TGCAGCGTTGACCCCGGGGAGGAATATGGCTACACCTTC. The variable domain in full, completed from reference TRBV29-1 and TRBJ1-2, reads SAVISQKPSRDICQRGTSLTIQCQVDSQVTMMFWYRQQPGQSLTLIATANQGSEATYESGFVIDKFPISRPNLTFSTLTVSNMSPEDSSIYLCSVDPGEEYGYTFGSGTRLTVV.

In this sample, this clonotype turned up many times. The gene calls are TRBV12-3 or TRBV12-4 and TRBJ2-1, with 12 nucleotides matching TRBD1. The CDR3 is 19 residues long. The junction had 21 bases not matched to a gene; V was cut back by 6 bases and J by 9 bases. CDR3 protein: CASRGTGTGGFGLTGEQFF. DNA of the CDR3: TGTGCCAGCAGGGGAACCGGGACAGGGGGCTTTGGGTTAACGGGTGAGCAGTTCTTC.

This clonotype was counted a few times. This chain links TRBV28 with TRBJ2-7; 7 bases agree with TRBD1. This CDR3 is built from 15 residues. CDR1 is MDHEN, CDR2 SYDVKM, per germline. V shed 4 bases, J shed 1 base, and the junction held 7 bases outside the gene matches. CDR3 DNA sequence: TGTGCCAGCAGTTCAACCGGGACAGCTTCCTACGAGCAGTACTTC. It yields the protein CASSSTGTASYEQYF.

The CDR3 spells CASSVGANQPQHF. The CDR3 DNA reads TGTGCCAGCAGCGTAGGGGCCAATCAGCCCCAGCATTTT. The genes are TRBV9 and TRBJ1-5, with D unresolved. The CDR3 sequence is 13 residues long. Per the germline V gene, CDR1 is SGDLS and CDR2 is YYNGEE. Trimming removed 0 bases from V and 3 bases from J, with 4 bases in between.

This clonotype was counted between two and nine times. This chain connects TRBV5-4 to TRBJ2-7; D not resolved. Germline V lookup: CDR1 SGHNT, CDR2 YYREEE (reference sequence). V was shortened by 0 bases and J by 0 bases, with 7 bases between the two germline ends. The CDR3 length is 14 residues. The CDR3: CASSLDASSYEQYF. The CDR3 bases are TGTGCCAGCAGCTTGGACGCCTCCTCCTACGAGCAGTACTTC.

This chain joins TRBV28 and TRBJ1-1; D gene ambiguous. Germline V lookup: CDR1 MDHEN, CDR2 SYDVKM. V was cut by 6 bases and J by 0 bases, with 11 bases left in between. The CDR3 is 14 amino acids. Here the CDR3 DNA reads TGTGCCAGCAGCCCCCCACGGCTGAACACTGAAGCTTTCTTT. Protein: CASSPPRLNTEAFF. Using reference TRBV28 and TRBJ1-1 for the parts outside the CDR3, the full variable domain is DVKVTQSSRYLVKRTGEKVFLECVQDMDHENMFWYRQDPGLGLRLIYFSYDVKMKEKGDIPEGYSVSREKKERFSLILESASTNQTSMYLCASSPPRLNTEAFFGQGTRLTVV.

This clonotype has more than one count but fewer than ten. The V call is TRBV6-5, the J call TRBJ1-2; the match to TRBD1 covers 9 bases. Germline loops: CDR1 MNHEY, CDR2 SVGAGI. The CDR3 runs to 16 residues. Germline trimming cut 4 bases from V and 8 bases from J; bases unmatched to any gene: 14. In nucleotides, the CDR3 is TGTGCCAGCAGTTCCTCGGGGAACAGGGGGCGCCGAGGCTACACCTTC. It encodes CASSSSGNRGRRGYTF.

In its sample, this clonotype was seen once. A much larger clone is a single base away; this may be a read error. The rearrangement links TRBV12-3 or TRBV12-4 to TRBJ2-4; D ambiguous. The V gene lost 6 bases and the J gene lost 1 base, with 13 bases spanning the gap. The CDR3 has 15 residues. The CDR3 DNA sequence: TGTGCCAGCAGCGGTAACAACCTCGCCAAAAACATTCAGTACTTC. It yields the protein CASSGNNLAKNIQYF.

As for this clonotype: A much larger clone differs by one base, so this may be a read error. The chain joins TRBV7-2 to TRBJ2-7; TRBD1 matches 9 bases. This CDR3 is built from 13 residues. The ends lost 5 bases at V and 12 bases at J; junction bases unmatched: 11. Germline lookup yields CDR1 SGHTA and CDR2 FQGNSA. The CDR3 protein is CASSPGTGRPRYF. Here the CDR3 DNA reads TGTGCCAGCAGCCCCGGGACAGGGAGGCCCCGGTACTTC.

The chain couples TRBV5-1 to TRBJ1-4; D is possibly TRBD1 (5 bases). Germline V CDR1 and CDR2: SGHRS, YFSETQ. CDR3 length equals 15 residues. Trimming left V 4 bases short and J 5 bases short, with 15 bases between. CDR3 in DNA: TGCGCCAGCAGCCTTGAGGCAGGGCGCAATGAAAAACTGTTTTTT. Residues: CASSLEAGRNEKLFF. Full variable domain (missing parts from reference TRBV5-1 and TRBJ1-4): KAGVTQTPRYLIKTRGQQVTLSCSPISGHRSVSWYQQTPGQGLQFLFEYFSETQRNKGNFPGRFSGRQFSNSRSEMNVSTLELGDSALYLCASSLEAGRNEKLFFGSGTQLSVL.

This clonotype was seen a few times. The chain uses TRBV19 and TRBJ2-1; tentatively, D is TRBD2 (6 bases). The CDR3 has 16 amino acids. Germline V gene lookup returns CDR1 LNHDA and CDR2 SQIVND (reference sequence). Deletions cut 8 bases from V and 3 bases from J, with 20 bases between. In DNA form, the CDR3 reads TGTGCCAGTGCTGGGTCGGTCCAGCGGGTCTACAATGAGCAGTTCTTC. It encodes CASAGSVQRVYNEQFF. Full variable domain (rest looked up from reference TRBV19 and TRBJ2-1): DGGITQSPKYLFRKEGQNVTLSCEQNLNHDAMYWYRQDPGQGLRLIYYSQIVNDFQKGDIAEGYSVSREKKESFPLTVTSAQKNPTAFYLCASAGSVQRVYNEQFFGPGTRLTVL.

In DNA form, the CDR3 reads TGTGCCAGCAGTAATCGGTTACCTTTAGCGGGGAGAGGAGATACGCAGTATTTT. The encoded protein is CASSNRLPLAGRGDTQYF. The V and J genes are TRBV6-1 and TRBJ2-3; 8 bases fit TRBD2. Germline V gene lookup returns CDR1 MNHNS and CDR2 SASEGT. V shed 5 bases and J 5 bases; nucleotides not matched to a gene: 18. CDR3 size: 18 residues.

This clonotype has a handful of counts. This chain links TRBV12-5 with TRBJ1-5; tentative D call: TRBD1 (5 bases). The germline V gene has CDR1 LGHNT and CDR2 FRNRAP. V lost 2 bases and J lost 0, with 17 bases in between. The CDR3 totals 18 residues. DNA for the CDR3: TGTGCTAGTGGTTTGAAGATCTCAGGGCTCGATAGCAATCAGCCCCAGCATTTT. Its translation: CASGLKISGLDSNQPQHF.

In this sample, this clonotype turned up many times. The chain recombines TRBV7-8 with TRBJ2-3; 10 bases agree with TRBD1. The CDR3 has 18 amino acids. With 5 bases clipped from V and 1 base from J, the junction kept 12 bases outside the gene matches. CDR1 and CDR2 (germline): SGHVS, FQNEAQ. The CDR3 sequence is CASSLDDLGTGGTDTQYF. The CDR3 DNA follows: TGTGCCAGCAGCCTCGATGACCTCGGGACAGGGGGCACAGATACGCAGTATTTT.

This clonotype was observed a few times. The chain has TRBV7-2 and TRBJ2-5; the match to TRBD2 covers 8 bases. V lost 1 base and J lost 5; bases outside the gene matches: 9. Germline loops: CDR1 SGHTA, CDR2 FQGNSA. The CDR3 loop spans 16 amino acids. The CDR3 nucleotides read TGTGCCAGCAGCTTAGGGGCGGGGGGCCCCCAGGAGACCCAGTACTTC. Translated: CASSLGAGGPQETQYF.

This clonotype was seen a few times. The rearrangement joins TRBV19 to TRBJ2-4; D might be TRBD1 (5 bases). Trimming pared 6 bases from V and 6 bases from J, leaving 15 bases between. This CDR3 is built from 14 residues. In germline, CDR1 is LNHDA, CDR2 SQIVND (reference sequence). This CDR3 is CASRGLTEGNIQYF. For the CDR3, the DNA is TGTGCCAGTAGGGGGCTAACGGAAGGAAACATTCAGTACTTC.

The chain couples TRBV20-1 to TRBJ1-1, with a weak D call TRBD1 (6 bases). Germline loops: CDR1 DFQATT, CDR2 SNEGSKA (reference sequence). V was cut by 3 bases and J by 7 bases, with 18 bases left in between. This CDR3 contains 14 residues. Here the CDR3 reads CSARLAGGASEAFF. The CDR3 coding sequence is TGCAGTGCTAGGCTTGCGGGGGGCGCGAGTGAAGCTTTCTTT.

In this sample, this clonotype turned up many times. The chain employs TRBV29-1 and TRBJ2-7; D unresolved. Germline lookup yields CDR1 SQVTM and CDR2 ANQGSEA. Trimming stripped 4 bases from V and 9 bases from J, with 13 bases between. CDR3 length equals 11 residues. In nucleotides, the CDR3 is TGCAGCGTTGCTATGGGCGACGGGCAGTACTTC. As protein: CSVAMGDGQYF.

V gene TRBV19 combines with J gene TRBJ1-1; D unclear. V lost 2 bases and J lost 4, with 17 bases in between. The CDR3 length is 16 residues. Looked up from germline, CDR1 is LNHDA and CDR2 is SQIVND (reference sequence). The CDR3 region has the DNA TGTGCCAGTAGTATAACAGCGACGCTATGGGGCACTGAAGCTTTCTTT. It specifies CASSITATLWGTEAFF.

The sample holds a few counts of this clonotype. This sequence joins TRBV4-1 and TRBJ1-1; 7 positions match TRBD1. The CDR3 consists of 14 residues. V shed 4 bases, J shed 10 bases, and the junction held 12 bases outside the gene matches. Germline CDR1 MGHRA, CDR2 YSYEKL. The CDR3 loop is CASSPWLRDRAAFF. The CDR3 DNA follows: TGCGCCAGCAGCCCCTGGCTCCGAGACAGGGCAGCTTTCTTT.